This entry lists 11 T cell receptor beta chains sequenced from one sample in a study of T-cell reconstitution after alpha-beta-depleted transplantation in children. A TCRbeta library incorporating unique molecular identifiers was prepared. MiXCR was run by TCRdb on the PCR reads, yielding one entry per CDR3 protein. The table includes some 830,000 distinct CDR3 sequences, approximately 15% detected once. The material was PBMCs, mostly from graft donor cells, obtained 360 days after TCRalphabeta/CD19-depleted stem cell transplant. The source of these receptors is a male patient aged 10-17 years who had a stem cell transplant for acute lymphoblastic leukemia, so the T cells may come from the graft donor.

The chain combines TRBV7-6 with TRBJ2-7; no clear D gene. There are 14 residues in the CDR3. Germline V gene data show CDR1 as SGHVS and CDR2 as FNYEAQ. Trimming stripped 5 bases from V and 3 bases from J, with 14 bases between. The CDR3 nucleotides read TGTGCCAGCAGCCCAGGAGACGAACTCTACGAGCAGTACTTC. This translates into CASSPGDELYEQYF.

This clonotype has at least ten counts. This chain links TRBV6-1 with TRBJ2-7; D remains ambiguous. Per germline, CDR1 MNHNS and CDR2 SASEGT. Deletions cut 5 bases from V and 2 bases from J, with 13 bases between. This CDR3 has 14 amino acids. CDR3 protein: CASSLRPSAYEQYF. In DNA form, the CDR3 reads TGTGCCAGCAGTCTCCGGCCGTCCGCCTACGAGCAGTACTTC.

This clonotype came up many times. The V call is TRBV5-1, the J call TRBJ2-3, with a weak D call TRBD2 (5 bases). In germline, CDR1 is SGHRS, CDR2 YFSETQ. Trimming shortened V by 6 bases and J by 1 base, and 9 bases separated the two germline ends. The CDR3 is made up of 13 amino acids. This chain's CDR3 is CASTRERTDTQYF. CDR3 DNA sequence: TGCGCCAGCACGAGGGAGCGCACAGATACGCAGTATTTT.

V usage is TRBV27 and J usage is TRBJ2-2; D is perhaps TRBD1 or TRBD2 (5 bases each). V dropped 3 bases and J dropped 5 bases, with 13 bases sitting between them. The length of the CDR3 is 15 residues. Per the germline V gene, CDR1 is MNHEY and CDR2 is SMNVEV (reference sequence). CDR3 in amino acids: CASSFSGTKTGELFF. The CDR3 coding sequence is TGTGCCAGCAGTTTCTCCGGGACCAAGACCGGGGAGCTGTTTTTT.

The chain joins TRBV12-3 or TRBV12-4 to TRBJ2-5, with a weak D call TRBD2 (6 bases). This CDR3 has 13 residues. V shed 6 bases and J shed 7 bases, with 15 bases lying between them. The CDR3 sequence: CASSVPGVGTQYF. In DNA, the CDR3 is TGTGCCAGCAGCGTACCGGGAGTAGGGACCCAGTACTTC.

This clonotype was counted at least ten times. V and J are TRBV7-2 and TRBJ2-3; 12 bases match TRBD2. The CDR3 loop spans 17 amino acids. J lost 1 base, V lost 5 bases, and 7 bases had no gene match. CDR1 is SGHTA and CDR2 is FQGNSA in the germline V gene. The CDR3 sequence: CASSLRLAGVGTDTQYF. The CDR3 nucleotides read TGTGCCAGCAGCCTGCGACTAGCGGGAGTGGGCACAGATACGCAGTATTTT.

In this sample, this clonotype turned up a few times. The chain carries TRBV14 and TRBJ2-1; D gene uncertain. V was pared by 3 bases and J by 0 bases, with 15 bases between. Germline CDR1 SGHDN, CDR2 FVKESK. The CDR3 covers 17 residues. DNA for the CDR3: TGTGCCAGCAGCCAGAATGAAAAGCTCAGCTCCTACAATGAGCAGTTCTTC. Its protein is CASSQNEKLSSYNEQFF.

This clonotype was seen only a few times. This chain links TRBV3-1 with TRBJ2-1; unclear D gene. This CDR3 region has 16 residues. CDR1 and CDR2 (germline): LGHDT, YNNKEL (reference sequence). Trimming removed 1 base from V and 0 bases from J, with 10 bases in between. DNA of the CDR3: TGTGCCAGCAGCCAAGTGGTTGGCCTCTCCTACAATGAGCAGTTCTTC. This gives the protein CASSQVVGLSYNEQFF.

This clonotype came up a few times. This chain connects TRBV7-9 to TRBJ2-7; 7 bases agree with TRBD2. The CDR3 loop spans 14 amino acids. V shed 1 base and J 2 bases; nucleotides not matched to a gene: 2. The germline gives CDR1 SEHNR, CDR2 FQNEAQ (reference sequence). CDR3 region: CASSLVGLAYEQYF. CDR3 DNA sequence: TGTGCCAGCAGCTTAGTAGGACTAGCCTACGAGCAGTACTTC.

This rearrangement joins TRBV4-1 to TRBJ1-1, with D hard to call. The V gene lost 2 bases and the J gene lost 2 bases, with 12 bases spanning the gap. Germline V gives CDR1 MGHRA, CDR2 YSYEKL. This CDR3 is built from 15 residues. The CDR3 here is CASSQLARPNTEAFF. The CDR3 bases are TGCGCCAGCAGCCAACTGGCCCGACCCAACACTGAAGCTTTCTTT.

This clonotype was counted between two and nine times. The chain recombines TRBV27 with TRBJ2-7; D might be TRBD1 (6 bases). The CDR3 totals 14 residues. Germline CDR1 MNHEY, CDR2 SMNVEV (reference sequence). V gave up 3 bases and J gave up 3 bases, with 12 bases separating them. The CDR3 coding sequence is TGTGCCAGCAGTTTCCGGGACATATTCTACGAGCAGTACTTC. Amino acid sequence: CASSFRDIFYEQYF.